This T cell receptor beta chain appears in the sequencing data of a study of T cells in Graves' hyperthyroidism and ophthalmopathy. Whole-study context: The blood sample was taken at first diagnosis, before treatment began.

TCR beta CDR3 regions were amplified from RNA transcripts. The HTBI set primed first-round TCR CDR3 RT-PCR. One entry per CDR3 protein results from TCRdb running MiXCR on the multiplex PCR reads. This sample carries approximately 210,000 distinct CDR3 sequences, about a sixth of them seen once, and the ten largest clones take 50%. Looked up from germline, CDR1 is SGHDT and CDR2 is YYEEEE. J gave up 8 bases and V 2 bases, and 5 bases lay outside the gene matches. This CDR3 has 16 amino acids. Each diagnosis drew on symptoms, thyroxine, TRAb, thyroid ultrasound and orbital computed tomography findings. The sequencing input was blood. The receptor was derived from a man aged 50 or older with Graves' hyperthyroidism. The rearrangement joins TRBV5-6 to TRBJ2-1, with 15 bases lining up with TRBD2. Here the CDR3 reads CASSFLGLAGGYEQFF. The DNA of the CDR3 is TGTGCCAGCAGCTTCCTGGGACTAGCGGGAGGTTATGAGCAGTTCTTC. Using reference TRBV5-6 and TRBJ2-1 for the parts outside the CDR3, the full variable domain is DAGVTQSPTHLIKTRGQQVTLRCSPKSGHDTVSWYQQALGQGPQFIFQYYEEEERQRGNFPDRFSGHQFPNYSSELNVNALLLGDSALYLCASSFLGLAGGYEQFFGPGTRLTVL.